This T cell receptor (beta chain) was captured by sequencing in a study of T-cell reconstitution after alpha-beta-depleted transplantation in children. During its preparation, the TCRbeta library received unique molecular identifiers. Via MiXCR, TCRdb re-called the PCR reads, giving one row per CDR3 protein. The table includes about 580,000 distinct CDR3 sequences, more than 20% detected once. Study results and caveats: Once a year had passed after transplant, T-cell counts and diversity came mostly from newly produced T cells. For some patients, TCRbeta diversity was high at day 60 because of recipient T cells and thymic progenitors that survived. Reported findings indicate that, about two months after transplant, alpha-beta T cells came from several hundred expanded clones, which were derived from non-depleted graft cells.

This clonotype was counted many times. Antigen: not known. Germline CDR1 reads SQVTM; CDR2 reads ANQGSEA. The CDR3 is 13 residues long. Sequences were derived from PBMCs, mostly from graft donor cells, sampled 360 days after TCRalphabeta/CD19-depleted stem cell transplant. The chain carries TRBV29-1 and TRBJ2-6, with 7 nucleotides matching TRBD1. The sequence was collected from a boy under two years old who had a stem cell transplant for acute myeloid leukemia, so the T cells may come from the graft donor. Here the CDR3 reads CSVTGTGANVLTF. The CDR3 DNA reads TGCAGTGTGACAGGGACTGGGGCCAACGTCCTGACTTTC.